The clone carrying this T cell receptor (beta chain) showed up many times. Its antigen is unknown. V shed 3 bases and J shed 1 base, with 10 bases lying between them. The CDR3 is 15 amino acids. This record belongs to a study of T-cell reconstitution after alpha-beta-depleted transplantation in children. Whole-study results and caveats: Two months or so post-transplant, alpha-beta T cells reportedly derived from several hundred expanded graft clones. It was surviving recipient T cells and thymic progenitors that gave some patients high TCRbeta diversity at day 60. The main origin of T-cell counts and diversity one year after transplant was newly produced T cells.

The TCRbeta library incorporated unique molecular identifiers. TCRdb ran MiXCR on the PCR reads and lists one entry per CDR3 protein. The sample holds around 270,000 distinct CDR3 sequences; 6% to 10% are singletons and the top ten take around 9.8%. This sample comprised peripheral blood, obtained 360 days after TCRalphabeta/CD19-depleted stem cell transplant. This TCR was recovered from a female patient aged 2-9 years who had a stem cell transplant for Fanconi anemia, so the T cells may come from the graft donor. V usage is TRBV12-3 or TRBV12-4 and J usage is TRBJ2-1; weak D call: TRBD2 (5 bases). CDR3 in DNA: TGTGCCAGCAGTTTCGGGGTACCTTCCTACAATGAGCAGTTCTTC. Translating it yields CASSFGVPSYNEQFF.